This TCR beta chain was profiled in a study of blood T cell repertoires in COVID-19 (dated by TCRdb to 2018 to 2021). Regarding the study in general: The collaborator samples originated in the United States, Italy and Spain and spanned the acute and convalescent phases of COVID-19. A freely available public database, intended as a resource for researchers studying the immune response to SARS-CoV-2, is where the repertoires were released. The prospective study material was composed of cDNA or gDNA derived from T cells, B-cell-depleted T cells, or PBMCs. Samples came from the ongoing ImmuneRACE study (first 160 participants) plus 1,254 subjects from 6 global collaborators. A de-identified subject ID, COVID-19 status, age in years and sex were almost always included in the sample metadata. Subjects who had been exposed to COVID-19, were actively infected with it, or had recovered from it provided the deeply sampled blood TCRbeta repertoires that made up the dataset. Where available, HLA class I and class II types were taken from metadata supplied by the sample provider and were not determined by assay-based typing. Here is what the overall study found, with its caveats: Clinical and demographic metadata were provided uncurated, with the amount varying by source and participant.

TCRbeta CDR3 regions were amplified from genomic DNA using the immunoSEQ Assay, a bias-controlled multiplex PCR. In the authors' own workflow: Nucleated cell counts per sample were estimated from amplification of reference gene primers within the assay. To quantify the absolute abundance of each unique TCRbeta CDR3 rearrangement, sequence reads were collapsed and filtered. For each sample, productive Simpson clonality was calculated as the square root of Simpson's diversity index over productive rearrangements. Sourced from immuneACCESS, this table was stored by TCRdb with only in-frame sequences that have V and J called. A share of the clones is absent; for the studies checked, an unresolved V gene accounts for under half, and the remainder has no known explanation. V and J calls and clone size come straight from that table; D and trimming were deduced from the DNA. The sample contains some 150,000 clones, over 75% of them found a single time. Around 8% of the sample goes to the ten largest clones.

One collaborating source in Seattle enrolled patients while the patients were actively infected and followed the patients over time throughout the course of disease. Whole blood was collected in K2EDTA tubes by collaborating institutions according to the institutions' own protocols. For TCRbeta analysis, collaborators shipped samples in one of three forms: frozen whole blood, isolated PBMCs, or DNA extracted from either of those sample types. In the case of this clone: The specificity of this receptor is unknown. Nothing much larger sits one base from this clone, and base qualities are not available.

This receptor was identified in a woman aged 55-70 years with COVID-19, enrolled during active disease. Sequencing was carried out using peripheral blood.

Read as DNA, the sequence is TGTGCCAGCAGCTTGGCCGTAGGGGGCTACTATGGCTACACCTTC. This translates into CASSLAVGGYYGYTF. The sequence joins TRBV5-5 to TRBJ1-2, with 7 bases aligning to TRBD1. The CDR3 covers 15 residues, taking in both the cysteine and the phenylalanine. Only the CDR3 part of the read is kept: 45 bases, read in frame from the first base. Unmatched junction bases come to 5, with V trimmed by 0 bases and J by 3 bases. As encoded in the germline V gene (reference sequence), CDR1 is SGHKS while CDR2 is YYEKEE.